These 14 T cell receptor beta chains were all obtained from the same sample, sequenced in a study of blood T cell repertoires in COVID-19. Method: immunoSEQ multiplex PCR; TCRdb's copy keeps in-frame clones and lacks some. The data hold hundreds of thousands of clones, with more than 75% observed a single time. The sample comprised PBMCs or T cells enriched from blood (not recorded which). The receptors come from a middle-aged man in a cohort exposed to, infected with or recovered from COVID-19 (not recorded which).

The rearrangement joins TRBV3-1 (or the pseudogene TRBV3-2) to TRBJ1-2, with D perhaps matching TRBD1 (5 bases). CDR3 length equals 13 residues. The V and J ends lost 4 bases and 7 bases respectively, with 13 bases between them. Germline V gives CDR1 LGHDT, CDR2 YNNKEL (reference sequence). The CDR3 region has the DNA TGTGCCAGCAGCCGCCAGGGTACGGGTGGCTACACCTTC. It translates to CASSRQGTGGYTF.

The V call is TRBV19, the J call TRBJ1-5; D unclear. The CDR3 has 16 residues. V lost 0 bases, J lost 7 bases, and 16 bases lay in between. The V gene's germline CDR1 is LNHDA and CDR2 SQIVND (reference sequence). CDR3 sequence reads: CASSIDRDYSGQPQHF. Here the CDR3 DNA reads TGTGCCAGTAGTATAGATCGGGATTATAGTGGGCAGCCCCAGCATTTT.

V and J are TRBV7-9 and TRBJ2-1, with TRBD2 identical over 14 bases. This CDR3 region has 16 residues. The junction had 8 bases not matched to a gene; V was cut back by 5 bases and J by 8 bases. Germline CDR1 is SEHNR and CDR2 is FQNEAQ (reference sequence). The CDR3 protein is CASSQRGLAGEHEQFF. As DNA, the CDR3 is TGTGCCAGCAGCCAACGGGGACTAGCGGGAGAGCATGAGCAGTTCTTC.

V gene TRBV6-5 combines with J gene TRBJ2-5, with no clear D. CDR3 size: 11 residues. V was pared by 5 bases and J by 4 bases, with 5 bases between. Germline CDR1 is MNHEY and CDR2 is SVGAGI. The chain's CDR3 is CASSHRETQYF. The CDR3 DNA sequence: TGTGCCAGCAGTCACAGAGAGACCCAGTACTTC.

This chain links TRBV5-1 with TRBJ2-7; D possibly corresponds to TRBD2 (6 bases). Per the germline V gene, CDR1 is SGHRS and CDR2 is YFSETQ. The V gene lost 1 base and the J gene lost 4 bases, with 12 bases spanning the gap. This CDR3 is 14 amino acids long. The CDR3 loop reads CASSLNKGRYEQYF. CDR3 nucleotide sequence: TGCGCCAGCAGCTTGAACAAGGGGAGGTACGAGCAGTACTTC.

The chain's CDR3 is CASSVVERANSYNEQFF. Written as DNA, the CDR3 is TGTGCCAGCAGCGTAGTTGAGCGGGCCAATTCCTACAATGAGCAGTTCTTC. The chain has TRBV9 and TRBJ2-1, with a weak D call TRBD2 (6 bases). The germline V gene encodes CDR1 SGDLS and CDR2 YYNGEE. This CDR3 contains 17 residues. V lost 0 bases and J 1 base, leaving 14 bases between the germline ends.

V gene TRBV19 combines with J gene TRBJ1-2; D perhaps matches TRBD1 (6 bases). The length of the CDR3 is 13 residues. CDR1 is LNHDA and CDR2 is SQIVND in the germline V gene (reference sequence). V was clipped by 4 bases and J by 7 bases, with 13 bases between them. As DNA, the CDR3 is TGTGCCAGTAGTACGGGGGGGCAAGGTGGCTACACCTTC. This encodes CASSTGGQGGYTF.

The chain carries TRBV7-9 and TRBJ1-5; D not resolved. With 4 bases removed from V and 2 bases from J, the gap between germline ends came to 6 bases. Per germline, CDR1 SEHNR and CDR2 FQNEAQ (reference sequence). The CDR3 loop spans 13 amino acids. CDR3 amino acids: CASSSHGNQPQHF. In nucleotides, the CDR3 is TGTGCCAGCAGCTCCCATGGCAATCAGCCCCAGCATTTT. Full variable domain (rest looked up from reference TRBV7-9 and TRBJ1-5): DTGVSQNPRHKITKRGQNVTFRCDPISEHNRLYWYRQTLGQGPEFLTYFQNEAQLEKSRLLSDRFSAERPKGSFSTLEIQRTEQGDSAMYLCASSSHGNQPQHFGDGTRLSIL.

The rearrangement uses TRBV9 and TRBJ2-1; D is possibly TRBD2 (6 bases). Germline CDR1 is SGDLS and CDR2 is YYNGEE. The CDR3 runs 15 residues. V was cut by 3 bases and J by 9 bases, with 19 bases left in between. DNA of the CDR3: TGTGCCAGCAGCGCATCCCCTTCGGGAGACGGTGAGCAGTTCTTC. Its protein product is CASSASPSGDGEQFF. The complete variable domain, with remaining parts taken from reference TRBV9 and TRBJ2-1, reads DSGVTQTPKHLITATGQRVTLRCSPRSGDLSVYWYQQSLDQGLQFLIQYYNGEERAKGNILERFSAQQFPDLHSELNLSSLELGDSALYFCASSASPSGDGEQFFGPGTRLTVL.

V and J are TRBV6-1 and TRBJ1-2, with D perhaps matching TRBD1 (5 bases). This CDR3 contains 17 residues. Germline V lookup: CDR1 MNHNS, CDR2 SASEGT. The V and J ends lost 2 bases and 5 bases respectively, with 21 bases between them. CDR3 nucleotides: TGTGCCAGCAGTGAAACCCCAGTCAGACGGACAAGTTATGGCTACACCTTC. Its protein is CASSETPVRRTSYGYTF.

DNA for the CDR3: TGTGCCAGCAGTCGGACAGGGGGCCGCAATCAGCCCCAGCATTTT. It yields the protein CASSRTGGRNQPQHF. The rearrangement uses TRBV28 and TRBJ1-5; TRBD1 agrees at 11 bases. J gave up 2 bases and V 5 bases, and 2 bases lay outside the gene matches. CDR1 MDHEN and CDR2 SYDVKM come from the germline V gene. This CDR3 is 15 amino acids long.

This chain connects TRBV6-5 to TRBJ2-7; no clear D. Trimming pared 6 bases from V and 6 bases from J, leaving 9 bases between. Per germline, CDR1 MNHEY and CDR2 SVGAGI. This CDR3 spans 11 amino acids. The CDR3, as DNA: TGTGCCAGCAGGGGCTTCCGCGAGCAGTACTTC. Its protein is CASRGFREQYF.

CDR3 sequence: CASSPPTYEQYF. Here the CDR3 DNA reads TGTGCCAGCAGTCCCCCAACTTACGAGCAGTACTTC. The V call is TRBV28, the J call TRBJ2-7, with D uncertain. Per the germline V gene, CDR1 is MDHEN and CDR2 is SYDVKM. Trimming pared 5 bases from V and 4 bases from J, leaving 9 bases between. The CDR3 has 12 residues.

The J gene is TRBJ2-3, the V gene TRBV4-2; maybe TRBD1 (5 bases). Germline V CDR1 and CDR2: LGHNA, YNFKEQ. Trimming took 0 bases from V and 6 from J, leaving 10 bases between them. This CDR3 comprises 14 residues. CDR3 amino acids: CASSQDDSGDTQYF. The CDR3 DNA sequence: TGTGCCAGCAGCCAAGATGATTCAGGGGATACGCAGTATTTT.